The present entry profiles one T cell receptor beta chain with its context. Profiling relied on immunoSEQ multiplex PCR, and the TCRdb table lists in-frame clones only, not all of them. The sample shows fewer than 65,000 clones, about 89% of them seen only once. This specimen belongs to a study of OX40 agonist ivuxolimab in advanced cancers. The CDR3 consists of 14 residues. Trimming left V 0 bases short and J 6 bases short, with 12 bases between. Germline V gene lookup returns CDR1 LGHNA and CDR2 YSLEER. The sample was CD4+ or CD8+ T cells sorted from blood, taken in a trial of the OX40 agonist ivuxolimab. The TCR originated in an adult with an advanced solid tumor such as melanoma, head and neck, liver or kidney cancer. The gene calls are TRBV4-3 and TRBJ2-7, with D maybe TRBD1 (5 bases). CDR3 protein: CASSQDGAVPEQYF. The CDR3 coding sequence is TGCGCCAGCAGCCAAGATGGGGCAGTACCCGAGCAGTACTTC.